Shown below are 4 T cell receptor beta chains from a single sample sequenced in a study of T cell repertoires in cytomegalovirus infection. Using its own MiXCR run on the reads, TCRdb lists one record per CDR3 protein. The repertoire holds 450,000 to 600,000 distinct CDR3 sequences, with 30% to 40% as singletons. No antigen has been assigned to these receptors. Sample: cultured PBMCs, taken from culture after CMV antigen stimulation. These receptor sequences come from a human donor in good health (CMV status not recorded). Some clones in this sample may be carry-over from other donors' samples.

This rearrangement joins TRBV15 to TRBJ2-3; D remains ambiguous. The length of the CDR3 is 15 residues. CDR1 and CDR2 (germline): LNHNV, YYDKDF (reference sequence). Between the trimmed V and J ends, which lost 0 bases and 9 bases, there was a span of 16 bases. CDR3 sequence: CATSRERPPVLTQYF. CDR3 in DNA: TGTGCCACCAGCAGAGAAAGACCCCCAGTTTTAACGCAGTATTTT. The full variable domain, rest sourced from reference TRBV15 and TRBJ2-3, is DAMVIQNPRYQVTQFGKPVTLSCSQTLNHNVMYWYQQKSSQAPKLLFHYYDKDFNNEADTPDNFQSRRPNTSFCFLDIRSPGLGDTAMYLCATSRERPPVLTQYFGPGTRLTVL.

The chain uses TRBV11-2 and TRBJ2-4; TRBD2 aligns across 14 bases. The CDR3 is 20 residues long. V trimming: 4 bases; J trimming: 0 bases; junction bases outside the gene matches: 11. Germline values: CDR1 SGHAT, CDR2 FQNNGV. The CDR3 DNA reads as TGTGCCAGCAGCTCCATTAGACTAGCGGGAGGGATTCTAGCCAAAAACATTCAGTACTTC. Its protein is CASSSIRLAGGILAKNIQYF.

A few counts support this clonotype. The chain carries TRBV4-1 and TRBJ2-1; TRBD1 matches at 9 bases. Germline lookup yields CDR1 MGHRA and CDR2 YSYEKL. The CDR3 sequence is 15 residues long. V shed 4 bases and J 6 bases; nucleotides not matched to a gene: 7. In DNA form, the CDR3 reads TGCGCCAGCAGCCTGGGGACAGGGTCACCCAATGAGCAGTTCTTC. This gives the protein CASSLGTGSPNEQFF.

Here the CDR3 reads CSATHFGTSGSFQNEQFF. For the CDR3, the DNA is TGCAGTGCTACCCACTTTGGGACTAGTGGGAGTTTTCAGAATGAGCAGTTCTTC. The rearrangement joins TRBV20-1 to TRBJ2-1, with 8 bases lining up with TRBD2. The germline V gene has CDR1 DFQATT and CDR2 SNEGSKA (reference sequence). CDR3 length: 18 residues. J was trimmed by 7 bases and V by 4 bases; bases with no gene match: 21.